The present TCR beta chain was sequenced within a study of CD8 T cells in Susac syndrome. This clonotype was seen more than once but under ten times. Random-hexamer reverse transcription was applied to roughly 0.5 to 1 ug RNA. TCRdb redid the calling of the immunoSEQ multiplex PCR reads with MiXCR, one entry per CDR3 protein. This sample has approximately 300,000 distinct CDR3 sequences; approximately 85% occur once, and the top ten carry around 0.2%. The CDR3 consists of 13 residues. V was trimmed by 0 bases and J by 8 bases, leaving 10 bases between them. Germline lookup yields CDR1 MGHRA and CDR2 YSYEKL.

The source material was CD8+ T cells from PBMCs. The chain combines TRBV4-1 with TRBJ1-1; the D is unclear. This sequence originates from a human donor with multiple sclerosis. The DNA of the CDR3 is TGCGCCAGCAGCCAAGATACGCTAAAAGAAGCTTTCTTT. The encoded protein is CASSQDTLKEAFF.